The 10 T cell receptor beta chains below come from one sample, sequenced in a study of T cells expressing NK-cell markers. No DNA is given; TCRdb re-called the 5' RACE reads and lists each CDR3 protein once. The sample has about 540,000 distinct CDR3 sequences; the top ten hold around 4%. Sequencing used blood T cells: a sorted CD56 or NKG2C T cell subset, CD4+ or CD8+ T cells, or bulk PBMC T cells (not recorded which). These receptors were obtained from a man between 18 and 35 years old in good health.

This chain connects TRBV15 to TRBJ2-5. Per germline, CDR1 LNHNV and CDR2 YYDKDF (reference sequence). This CDR3 contains 12 residues. The CDR3 reads CATSRQTETQYF.

V usage is TRBV5-6 and J usage is TRBJ2-1; TCRdb gives TRBD2 as the D gene, but with no DNA this cannot be confirmed. CDR3 length equals 11 residues. Germline CDR1 SGHDT, CDR2 YYEEEE. The CDR3 spells CASSSAGSQFF.

V usage is TRBV6-1 and J usage is TRBJ1-3. This CDR3 spans 11 amino acids. Germline CDR1 reads MNHNS; CDR2 reads SASEGT. This CDR3 is CASILGNTIYF.

The chain uses TRBV5-4 and TRBJ1-1; TCRdb proposes TRBD1, but this gene call is untestable without DNA. The germline V gene encodes CDR1 SGHNT and CDR2 YYREEE (reference sequence). The CDR3 length is 13 residues. The CDR3 loop reads CASTVIPGTEAFF.

V and J are TRBV6-2 or TRBV6-3 and TRBJ2-1; checking the TCRdb D call of TRBD2 is not possible without DNA. The CDR3 length is 20 residues. Germline CDR1 MNHEY, CDR2 SVGEGT. CDR3 loop: CASSYSSMASVGRAYNEQFF.

The J gene is TRBJ1-6, the V gene TRBV6-1; TCRdb selects TRBD1, and the lack of DNA leaves this call unchecked. The CDR3 is 15 amino acids. CDR1 is MNHNS, CDR2 SASEGT, per germline. The CDR3 reads CASSERGQGVSPLHF.

The V call is TRBV7-3, the J call TRBJ2-1; TCRdb indicates TRBD2, and absent DNA this call remains unverified. This CDR3 has 16 amino acids. The V gene's germline CDR1 is SGHTA and CDR2 FQGTGA. CDR3 sequence reads: CASSPDPSGRYNEQFF.

J is TRBJ2-7 and V is TRBV11-2; TCRdb outputs TRBD1, but without DNA this stays unchecked. CDR3 size: 14 residues. Germline V CDR1 and CDR2: SGHAT, FQNNGV. The chain's CDR3 is CASSYDPGSGEQYF.

J is TRBJ1-2 and V is TRBV7-9; the TRBD1 assignment by TCRdb is unverifiable without DNA. The germline V gene has CDR1 SEHNR and CDR2 FQNEAQ (reference sequence). The CDR3 runs to 14 residues. CDR3 amino acids: CASSSRGADYGYTF. The full variable domain, its missing parts supplied by reference TRBV7-9 and TRBJ1-2, is DTGVSQNPRHKITKRGQNVTFRCDPISEHNRLYWYRQTLGQGPEFLTYFQNEAQLEKSRLLSDRFSAERPKGSFSTLEIQRTEQGDSAMYLCASSSRGADYGYTFGSGTRLTVV.

V and J are TRBV11-2 and TRBJ2-3; TCRdb's D gene call, TRBD2, goes unchecked for lack of DNA. The CDR3 sequence is 15 residues long. Germline V gene sequence: CDR1 SGHAT, CDR2 FQNNGV. The chain's CDR3 is CASSQSRGGSDTQYF. The whole variable domain, remainder taken from reference TRBV11-2 and TRBJ2-3, is EAGVAQSPRYKIIEKRQSVAFWCNPISGHATLYWYQQILGQGPKLLIQFQNNGVVDDSQLPKDRFSAERLKGVDSTLKIQPAKLEDSAVYLCASSQSRGGSDTQYFGPGTRLTVL.